The T cell receptor (beta chain) described here comes from a study of cytotoxic CD8 clonotypes in ibrutinib-treated CLL. On the study more broadly: Average yields of approximately 230,000 productive templates and about 97,000 productive rearrangements characterized the samples.

Concerning this clone: Its antigen remains unidentified.

Study-wide results and limits: On treatment, the uncommon public clonotypes contracted or remained stable. Baseline clonality was higher than in age-matched healthy donors and moved in step with circulating CD8+ T-cell counts.

Deep sequencing aimed at 1 in 200,000 to 1 in 1 million T cells' resolution. Produced via immunoSEQ multiplex PCR; TCRdb's table is partial and in-frame only. The table lists around 15,000 clones, 80% to 85% of them singletons, with 15% to 20% in the top ten. Sequenced here: PBMCs, sampled before ibrutinib treatment. The clonotype originates from a human donor with chronic lymphocytic leukemia.

Here the CDR3 reads CASSLARALQFF. In nucleotides, the CDR3 is TGTGCCAGCAGCTTGGCCCGGGCTCTTCAGTTCTTC. The chain combines TRBV5-6 with TRBJ2-1, with D uncertain. This CDR3 contains 12 residues. Trimming removed 0 bases at V and 13 bases at J, with 11 bases between. The germline V gene has CDR1 SGHDT and CDR2 YYEEEE.